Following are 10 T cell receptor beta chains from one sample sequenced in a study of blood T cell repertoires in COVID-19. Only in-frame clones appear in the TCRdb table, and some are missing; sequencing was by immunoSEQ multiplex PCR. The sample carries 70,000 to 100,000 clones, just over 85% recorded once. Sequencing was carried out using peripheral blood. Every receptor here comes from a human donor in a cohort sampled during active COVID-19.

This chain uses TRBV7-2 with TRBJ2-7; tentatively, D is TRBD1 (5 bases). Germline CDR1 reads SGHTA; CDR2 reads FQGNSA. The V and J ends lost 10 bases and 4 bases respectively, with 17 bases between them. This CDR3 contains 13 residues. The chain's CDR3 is CATTARPGYEQYF. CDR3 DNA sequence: TGTGCCACCACGGCTCGGCCAGGGTACGAGCAGTACTTC.

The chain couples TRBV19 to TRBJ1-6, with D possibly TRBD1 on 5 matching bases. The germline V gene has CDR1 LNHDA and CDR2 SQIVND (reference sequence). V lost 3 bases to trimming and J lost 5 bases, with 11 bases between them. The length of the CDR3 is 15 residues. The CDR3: CASSIDSFNNSPLHF. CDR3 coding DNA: TGTGCCAGTAGTATCGACAGCTTCAATAATTCACCCCTCCACTTT.

The CDR3 region is CASGLVRGQGLNYGYTF. In DNA form, the CDR3 reads TGTGCTAGTGGTTTGGTACGGGGACAGGGGTTAAACTATGGCTACACCTTC. The chain carries TRBV12-5 and TRBJ1-2; TRBD1 agrees at 10 bases. The CDR3 runs to 17 residues. The trim removed 0 bases at V and 2 bases at J, leaving 6 bases unmatched. The germline CDR1 and CDR2 sequences are LGHNT and FRNRAP.

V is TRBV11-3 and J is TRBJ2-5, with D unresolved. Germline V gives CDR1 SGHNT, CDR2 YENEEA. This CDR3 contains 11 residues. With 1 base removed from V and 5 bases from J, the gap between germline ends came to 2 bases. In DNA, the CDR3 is TGTGCCAGCAGCTTAGCGGAGACCCAGTACTTC. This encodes CASSLAETQYF.

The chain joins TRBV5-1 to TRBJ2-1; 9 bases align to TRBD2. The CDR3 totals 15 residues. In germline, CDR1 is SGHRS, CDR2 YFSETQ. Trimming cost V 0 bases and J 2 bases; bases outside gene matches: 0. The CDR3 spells CASSLGTSAYNEQFF. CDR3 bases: TGCGCCAGCAGCTTGGGGACTAGCGCCTACAATGAGCAGTTCTTC.

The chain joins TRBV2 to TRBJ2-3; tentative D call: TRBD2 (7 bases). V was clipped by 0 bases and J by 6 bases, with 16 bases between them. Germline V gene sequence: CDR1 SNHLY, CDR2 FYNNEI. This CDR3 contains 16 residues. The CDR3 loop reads CASSEAGGLRRDTQYF. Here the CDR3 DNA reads TGTGCCAGCAGTGAAGCCGGGGGGCTTAGGAGGGATACGCAGTATTTT. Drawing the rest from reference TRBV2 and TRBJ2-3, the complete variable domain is EPEVTQTPSHQVTQMGQEVILRCVPISNHLYFYWYRQILGQKVEFLVSFYNNEISEKSEIFDDQFSVERPDGSNFTLKIRSTKLEDSAMYFCASSEAGGLRRDTQYFGPGTRLTVL.

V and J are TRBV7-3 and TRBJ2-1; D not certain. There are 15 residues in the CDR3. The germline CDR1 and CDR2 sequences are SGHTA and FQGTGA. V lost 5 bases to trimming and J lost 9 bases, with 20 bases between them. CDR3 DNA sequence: TGTGCCAGCAGCCCGACTGTTCAAAGTGGCGGTGAGCAGTTCTTC. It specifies CASSPTVQSGGEQFF.

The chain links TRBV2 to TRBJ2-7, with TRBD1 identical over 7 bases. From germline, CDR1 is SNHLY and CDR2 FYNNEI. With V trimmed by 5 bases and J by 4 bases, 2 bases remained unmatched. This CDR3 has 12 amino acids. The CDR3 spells CASSSTGYEQYF. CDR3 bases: TGTGCCAGCAGTTCGACAGGGTACGAGCAGTACTTC.

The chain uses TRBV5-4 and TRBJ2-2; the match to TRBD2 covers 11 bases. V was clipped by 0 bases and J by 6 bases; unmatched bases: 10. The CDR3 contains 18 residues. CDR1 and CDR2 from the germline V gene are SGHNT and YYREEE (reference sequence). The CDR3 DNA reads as TGTGCCAGCAGCTTGGGGTCTAGCGGGGGGACCTGGGCCGGGGAGCTGTTTTTT. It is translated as CASSLGSSGGTWAGELFF.

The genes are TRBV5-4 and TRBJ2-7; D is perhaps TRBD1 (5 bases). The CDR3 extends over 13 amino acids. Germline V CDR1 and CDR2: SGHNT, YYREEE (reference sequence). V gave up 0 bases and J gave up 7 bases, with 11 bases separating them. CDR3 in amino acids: CASSLEGDREQYF. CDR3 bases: TGTGCCAGCAGCTTGGAAGGGGATAGGGAGCAGTACTTC.